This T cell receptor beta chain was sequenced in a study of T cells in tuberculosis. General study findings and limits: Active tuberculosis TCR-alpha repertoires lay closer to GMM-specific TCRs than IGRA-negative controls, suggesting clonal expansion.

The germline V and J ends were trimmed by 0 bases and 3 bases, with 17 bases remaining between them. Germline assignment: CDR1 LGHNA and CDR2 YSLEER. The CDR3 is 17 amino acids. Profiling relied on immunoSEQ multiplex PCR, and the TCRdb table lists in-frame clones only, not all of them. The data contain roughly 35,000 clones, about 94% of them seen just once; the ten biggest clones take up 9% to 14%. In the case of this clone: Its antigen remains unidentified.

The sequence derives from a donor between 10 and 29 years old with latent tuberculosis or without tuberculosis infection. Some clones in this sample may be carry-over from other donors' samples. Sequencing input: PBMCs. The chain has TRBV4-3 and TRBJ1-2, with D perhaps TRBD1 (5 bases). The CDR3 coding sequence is TGCGCCAGCAGCCAAGAATGGGGTTTACAGGCCGACTATGGCTACACCTTC. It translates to CASSQEWGLQADYGYTF.